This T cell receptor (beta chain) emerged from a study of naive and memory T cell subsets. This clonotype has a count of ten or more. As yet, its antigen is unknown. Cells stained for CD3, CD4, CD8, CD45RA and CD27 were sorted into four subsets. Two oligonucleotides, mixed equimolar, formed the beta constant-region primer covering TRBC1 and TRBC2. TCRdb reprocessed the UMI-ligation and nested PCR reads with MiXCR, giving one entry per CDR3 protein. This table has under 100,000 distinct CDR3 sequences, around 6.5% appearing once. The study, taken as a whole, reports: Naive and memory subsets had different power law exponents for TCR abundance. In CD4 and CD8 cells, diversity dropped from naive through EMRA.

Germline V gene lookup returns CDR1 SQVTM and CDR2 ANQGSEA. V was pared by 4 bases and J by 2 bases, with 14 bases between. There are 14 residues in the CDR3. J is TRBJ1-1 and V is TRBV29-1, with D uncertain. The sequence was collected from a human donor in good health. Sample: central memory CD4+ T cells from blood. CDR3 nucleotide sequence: TGCAGCGTTGGAGTGTTGGAGTCCAACACTGAAGCTTTCTTT. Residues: CSVGVLESNTEAFF.